The 5 T cell receptor beta chains below were found in one sample sequenced in a study of blood T cell repertoires in COVID-19. Generated by immunoSEQ multiplex PCR, the TCRdb table keeps only in-frame clones and is missing some. The sample lists 190,000 or so clones; 80% to 90% were seen once. Sequencing used peripheral blood. These receptors were collected from a woman aged 65 to 85 with acute or convalescent COVID-19.

This clone was detected a few times. J is TRBJ1-2 and V is TRBV11-3; 10 bases fit TRBD1. This CDR3 is 16 amino acids long. Germline CDR1 reads SGHNT; CDR2 reads YENEEA. Trimming cost V 1 base and J 0 bases; bases outside gene matches: 2. CDR3 in DNA: TGTGCCAGCAGCTTAGCTGGGACAGGGGCTAACTATGGCTACACCTTC. It encodes CASSLAGTGANYGYTF.

The gene calls are TRBV5-4 and TRBJ2-1; D unclear. V was clipped by 4 bases and J by 8 bases, with 10 bases between them. CDR1 is SGHNT, CDR2 YYREEE, per germline (reference sequence). The CDR3 is 12 residues long. In DNA form, the CDR3 reads TGTGCCAGCAGCGCGCCCCCCTATGAGCAGTTCTTC. It yields the protein CASSAPPYEQFF. Variable domain in full (rest from reference TRBV5-4 and TRBJ2-1): ETGVTQSPTHLIKTRGQQVTLRCSSQSGHNTVSWYQQALGQGPQFIFQYYREEENGRGNFPPRFSGLQFPNYSSELNVNALELDDSALYLCASSAPPYEQFFGPGTRLTVL.

The genes are TRBV7-8 and TRBJ2-1; the D gene is possibly TRBD1 (6 bases). Trimming removed 4 bases from V and 8 bases from J, with 12 bases in between. Germline-derived CDR1 and CDR2 are SGHVS and FQNEAQ. This CDR3 has 13 residues. CDR3 region: CASSYTQGYEQFF. Here the CDR3 DNA reads TGTGCCAGCAGCTATACACAGGGTTATGAGCAGTTCTTC.

This clone has only one observation. The V and J genes are TRBV28 and TRBJ1-6, with TRBD1 matching 7 bases. Germline values: CDR1 MDHEN, CDR2 SYDVKM. Trimming removed 7 bases from V and 7 bases from J; junction bases left unmatched: 7. The CDR3 is 14 amino acids. CDR3 nucleotide sequence: TGTGCCAGCATGACGGACAGGAGGAATTCACCCCTCCACTTT. It codes for CASMTDRRNSPLHF.

The CDR3 DNA follows: TGTGCCAGCAGTCCCCGCGGAGGCCCGAGTGGCTACACCTTC. Translated: CASSPRGGPSGYTF. V and J are TRBV27 and TRBJ1-2, with unresolved D. The germline V and J ends were trimmed by 5 bases and 7 bases, with 17 bases remaining between them. The CDR3 runs 14 residues. Per germline, CDR1 MNHEY and CDR2 SMNVEV (reference sequence).